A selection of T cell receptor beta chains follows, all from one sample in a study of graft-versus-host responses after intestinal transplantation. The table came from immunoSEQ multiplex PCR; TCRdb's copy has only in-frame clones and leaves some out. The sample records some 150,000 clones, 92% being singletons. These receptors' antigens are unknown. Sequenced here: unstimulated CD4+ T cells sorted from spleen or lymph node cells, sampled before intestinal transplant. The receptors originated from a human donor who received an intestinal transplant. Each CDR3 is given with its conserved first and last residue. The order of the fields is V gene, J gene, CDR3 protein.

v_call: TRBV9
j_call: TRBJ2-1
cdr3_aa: CASSVAGDVYYNEQFF

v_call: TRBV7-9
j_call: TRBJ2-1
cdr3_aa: CASSLALAGGYNEQFF

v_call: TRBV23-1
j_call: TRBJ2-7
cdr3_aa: CASSHLSGYEQYF

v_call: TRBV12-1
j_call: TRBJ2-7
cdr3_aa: CASSFCSGLPYEQYF

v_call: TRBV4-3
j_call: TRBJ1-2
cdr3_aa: CASSVTGSGYGHTF

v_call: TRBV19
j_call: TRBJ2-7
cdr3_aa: CASRGTYEQYF

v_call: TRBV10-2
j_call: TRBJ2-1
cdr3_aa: CASSGTSGRARSSYNEQFF

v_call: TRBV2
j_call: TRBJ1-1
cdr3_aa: CASSESRLTGTEAFF

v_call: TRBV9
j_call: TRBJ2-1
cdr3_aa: CASSVGGSGGYNEQFF

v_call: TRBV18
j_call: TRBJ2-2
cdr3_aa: CASSPGLAGVWNTGELFF

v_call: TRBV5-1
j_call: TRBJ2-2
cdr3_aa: CASRGTGITGELFF

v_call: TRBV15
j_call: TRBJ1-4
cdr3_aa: CATSRDRGGSEKLFF

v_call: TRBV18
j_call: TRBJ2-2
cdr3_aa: CASSPQSSTGELFF

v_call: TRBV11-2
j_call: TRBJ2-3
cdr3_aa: CASSLGLAGEVDTQYF

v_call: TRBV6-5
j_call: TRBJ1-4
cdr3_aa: CASSSTDRGVEKLFF

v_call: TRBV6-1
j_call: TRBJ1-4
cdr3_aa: CASSELGQAEKLFF

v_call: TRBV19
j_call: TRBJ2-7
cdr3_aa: CASSPGLAALQYF

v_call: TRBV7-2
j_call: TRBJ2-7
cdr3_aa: CASSLLDRFSYEQYF

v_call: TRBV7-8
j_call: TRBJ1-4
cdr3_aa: CASSFTNEKLFF

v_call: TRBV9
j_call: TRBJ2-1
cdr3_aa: CASSPTSGPYNEQFF

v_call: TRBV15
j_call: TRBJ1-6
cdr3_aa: CATSKRDGIGSPLHF

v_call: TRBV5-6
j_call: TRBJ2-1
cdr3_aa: CASSRPRTSGRAHEQFF

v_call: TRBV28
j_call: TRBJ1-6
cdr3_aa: CASRGDWDRASPLHF

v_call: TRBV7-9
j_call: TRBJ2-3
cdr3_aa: CASSLPLAATDTQYF

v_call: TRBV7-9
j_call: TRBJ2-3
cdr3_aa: CASSSPYRTGVSDTQYF

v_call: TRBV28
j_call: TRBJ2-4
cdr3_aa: CASSRVPGGGMAKNIQYF

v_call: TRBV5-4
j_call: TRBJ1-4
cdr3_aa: CASSYRTTTNEKLFF

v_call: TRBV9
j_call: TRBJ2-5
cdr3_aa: CASSIGQGRETQYF

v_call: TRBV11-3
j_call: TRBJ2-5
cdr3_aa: CASSTRTGRAQYF

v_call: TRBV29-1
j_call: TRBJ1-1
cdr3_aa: CSVEVLGGYTEAFF

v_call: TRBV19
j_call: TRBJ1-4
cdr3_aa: CASSITGHEKLFF

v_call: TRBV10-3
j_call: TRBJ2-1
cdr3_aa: CAISETTVLAGERGEQFF

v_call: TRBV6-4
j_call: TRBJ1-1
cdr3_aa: CASSAGVGATEAFF

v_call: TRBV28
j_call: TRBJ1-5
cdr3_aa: CASSSDRAGSNQPQHF

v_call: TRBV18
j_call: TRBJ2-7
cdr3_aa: CASSPLPVSYEQYF

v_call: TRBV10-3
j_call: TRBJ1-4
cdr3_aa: CATRPGQGPTNGKLFF

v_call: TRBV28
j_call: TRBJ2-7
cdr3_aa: CASSLPSFSGARLYEQYF

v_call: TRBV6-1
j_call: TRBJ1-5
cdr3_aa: CASSEGTPGNQPQHF

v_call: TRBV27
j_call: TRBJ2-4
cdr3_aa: CASSFGTGANIQYF

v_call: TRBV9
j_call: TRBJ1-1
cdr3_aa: CASSVGRLNTEAFF

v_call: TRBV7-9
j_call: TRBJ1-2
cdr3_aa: CASSLWTGVKGYTF